A single sample is the source of the 15 T cell receptor beta chains below, sequenced in a study of shared clonotypes between healthy human individuals. This table comes from immunoSEQ multiplex PCR, and its TCRdb copy is limited to in-frame clones, with some not included. Here the sample spans approximately 2,000,000 clones, about nine tenths being singletons. The specimen was naive CD4+ T cells from PBMCs. Noted subset: CD45RA+ positively selected. All receptors derive from a man aged 18 to 30 in good health. Some clones in this sample may be carry-over from other donors' samples.

The chain has TRBV5-1 and TRBJ1-3, with unresolved D. CDR1 and CDR2 (germline): SGHRS, YFSETQ. Between the trimmed V and J ends, which lost 0 bases and 0 bases, there was a span of 10 bases. The CDR3 runs 16 residues. The CDR3 region has the DNA TGCGCCAGCAGCTTGGATGTCAGGTTCTCTGGAAACACCATATATTTT. Amino acids: CASSLDVRFSGNTIYF.

The chain is built from TRBV4-1 and TRBJ2-2, with D unclear. The V end was cut by 1 base, the J end by 5 bases, with 11 bases between. From germline, CDR1 is MGHRA and CDR2 YSYEKL. This CDR3 spans 15 amino acids. CDR3 bases: TGCGCCAGCAGCCAAGTTTTGATTGGGACCGGGGAGCTGTTTTTT. Translating gives CASSQVLIGTGELFF.

The V call is TRBV5-1, the J call TRBJ1-4, with a weak D call TRBD1 (6 bases). The germline gives CDR1 SGHRS, CDR2 YFSETQ. The CDR3 spans 15 residues. V lost 1 base and J 8 bases, leaving 15 bases between the germline ends. The CDR3 loop reads CASSLLRTEGEKLFF. The CDR3 DNA follows: TGCGCCAGCAGCTTGCTCAGGACAGAAGGGGAAAAACTGTTTTTT.

This sequence joins TRBV2 and TRBJ2-2; the D gene could be TRBD1 or TRBD2 (6 bases each). V gave up 5 bases and J gave up 3 bases, with 13 bases separating them. Germline-derived CDR1 and CDR2 are SNHLY and FYNNEI. The CDR3 spans 15 residues. The CDR3 loop is CASSSRGVHTGELFF. CDR3 nucleotide sequence: TGTGCCAGCAGTAGTAGGGGGGTCCACACCGGGGAGCTGTTTTTT.

The gene calls are TRBV5-1 and TRBJ2-7, with D possibly being TRBD1 (5 bases). CDR1 and CDR2 from the germline V gene are SGHRS and YFSETQ. V was cut by 0 bases and J by 2 bases, with 15 bases left in between. The CDR3 contains 16 residues. As DNA, the CDR3 is TGCGCCAGCAGCTTGGCCTCGAACCCAGGGACCTACGAGCAGTACTTC. This sequence encodes CASSLASNPGTYEQYF.

The chain has TRBV7-3 and TRBJ2-6; D gene unclear. Germline V lookup: CDR1 SGHTA, CDR2 FQGTGA. The CDR3 sequence is 15 residues long. V was shortened by 5 bases and J by 4 bases, with 12 bases between the two germline ends. This CDR3 reads CASSDTTVGANVLTF. CDR3 DNA sequence: TGTGCCAGCAGCGACACGACGGTGGGGGCCAACGTCCTGACTTTC.

The genes are TRBV5-1 and TRBJ2-1; TRBD1 matches at 8 bases. V dropped 1 base and J dropped 0; count of bases not matched to a gene: 15. The germline V gene encodes CDR1 SGHRS and CDR2 YFSETQ. The CDR3 totals 20 residues. The CDR3 reads CASSLRPGGGTHSSYNEQFF. In DNA form, the CDR3 reads TGCGCCAGCAGCTTGAGACCAGGGGGCGGGACCCATAGCTCCTACAATGAGCAGTTCTTC.

The gene calls are TRBV28 and TRBJ2-2; 11 nucleotides agree with TRBD2. This CDR3 comprises 16 residues. Germline loops: CDR1 MDHEN, CDR2 SYDVKM. Trimming at V came to 11 bases and at J to 5 bases, leaving 13 bases not matched to a gene. This CDR3 reads CASRTRGTSGTGELFF. The CDR3 bases are TGTGCCTCTCGAACCCGCGGGACTAGCGGAACCGGGGAGCTGTTTTTT.

The chain recombines TRBV19 with TRBJ2-7; TRBD2 matches at 13 bases. V was pared by 6 bases and J by 3 bases, with 8 bases of the junction left unmatched. There are 16 residues in the CDR3. Germline values: CDR1 LNHDA, CDR2 SQIVND (reference sequence). The CDR3 sequence is CASSRGRTSGSYEQYF. The CDR3 DNA reads TGTGCCAGTAGCCGTGGCCGGACTAGCGGGAGCTACGAGCAGTACTTC. Filled out from reference TRBV19 and TRBJ2-7, the complete variable domain reads DGGITQSPKYLFRKEGQNVTLSCEQNLNHDAMYWYRQDPGQGLRLIYYSQIVNDFQKGDIAEGYSVSREKKESFPLTVTSAQKNPTAFYLCASSRGRTSGSYEQYFGPGTRLTVT.

The V gene is TRBV11-2, the J gene TRBJ2-5, with D perhaps matching TRBD2 (6 bases). V gave up 5 bases and J gave up 5 bases, with 21 bases separating them. This CDR3 contains 16 residues. Germline-derived CDR1 and CDR2 are SGHAT and FQNNGV. The DNA of the CDR3 is TGTGCCAGCAGCCGCATGGGGGGTACCACCCCGGAGACCCAGTACTTC. Its translation is CASSRMGGTTPETQYF.

The CDR3 here is CATSRVGVSEAFF. The DNA of the CDR3 is TGTGCCACCAGCAGAGTAGGGGTGAGTGAAGCTTTCTTT. The rearrangement uses TRBV15 and TRBJ1-1, with D perhaps matching TRBD1 (5 bases). The CDR3 loop spans 13 amino acids. The V gene's germline CDR1 is LNHNV and CDR2 YYDKDF (reference sequence). V gave up 1 base and J gave up 7 bases, with 10 bases separating them. Using reference TRBV15 and TRBJ1-1 for the parts outside the CDR3, the full variable domain is DAMVIQNPRYQVTQFGKPVTLSCSQTLNHNVMYWYQQKSSQAPKLLFHYYDKDFNNEADTPDNFQSRRPNTSFCFLDIRSPGLGDTAMYLCATSRVGVSEAFFGQGTRLTVV.

The gene calls are TRBV19 and TRBJ1-2, with D unclear. The V end was cut by 7 bases, the J end by 4 bases, with 13 bases between. The CDR3 totals 13 residues. Looked up from germline, CDR1 is LNHDA and CDR2 is SQIVND (reference sequence). The CDR3 coding sequence is TGTGCCAGTACCCCCCGGGGTCTCTATGGCTACACCTTC. Amino acid sequence: CASTPRGLYGYTF.

The chain is built from TRBV18 and TRBJ2-7; weak D call: TRBD1 (6 bases). Germline values: CDR1 KGHSH, CDR2 LQKENI. Trimming removed 3 bases at V and 2 bases at J, with 14 bases between. The CDR3 runs to 15 residues. CDR3 DNA: TGTGCCAGCTCACCCGGACAGCCTACCACCTACGAGCAGTACTTC. It specifies CASSPGQPTTYEQYF.

The chain joins TRBV9 to TRBJ1-1; 9 positions match TRBD1. This CDR3 has 17 residues. The V gene's germline CDR1 is SGDLS and CDR2 YYNGEE. J was trimmed by 4 bases and V by 4 bases; bases with no gene match: 14. DNA of the CDR3: TGTGCCAGCAGCCCCAAATGGGGACAGGGTGGGCGCACTGAAGCTTTCTTT. This gives the protein CASSPKWGQGGRTEAFF.

In regard to this clone: The same CDR3 arises from other DNA sequences in this sample as well. This rearrangement joins TRBV28 to TRBJ2-7; no definite D call. The germline gives CDR1 MDHEN, CDR2 SYDVKM. The CDR3 covers 11 residues. V was pared by 3 bases and J by 5 bases, with 5 bases between. The chain's CDR3 is CASSLRHEQYF. CDR3 DNA: TGTGCCAGCAGTTTGAGACACGAGCAGTACTTC.